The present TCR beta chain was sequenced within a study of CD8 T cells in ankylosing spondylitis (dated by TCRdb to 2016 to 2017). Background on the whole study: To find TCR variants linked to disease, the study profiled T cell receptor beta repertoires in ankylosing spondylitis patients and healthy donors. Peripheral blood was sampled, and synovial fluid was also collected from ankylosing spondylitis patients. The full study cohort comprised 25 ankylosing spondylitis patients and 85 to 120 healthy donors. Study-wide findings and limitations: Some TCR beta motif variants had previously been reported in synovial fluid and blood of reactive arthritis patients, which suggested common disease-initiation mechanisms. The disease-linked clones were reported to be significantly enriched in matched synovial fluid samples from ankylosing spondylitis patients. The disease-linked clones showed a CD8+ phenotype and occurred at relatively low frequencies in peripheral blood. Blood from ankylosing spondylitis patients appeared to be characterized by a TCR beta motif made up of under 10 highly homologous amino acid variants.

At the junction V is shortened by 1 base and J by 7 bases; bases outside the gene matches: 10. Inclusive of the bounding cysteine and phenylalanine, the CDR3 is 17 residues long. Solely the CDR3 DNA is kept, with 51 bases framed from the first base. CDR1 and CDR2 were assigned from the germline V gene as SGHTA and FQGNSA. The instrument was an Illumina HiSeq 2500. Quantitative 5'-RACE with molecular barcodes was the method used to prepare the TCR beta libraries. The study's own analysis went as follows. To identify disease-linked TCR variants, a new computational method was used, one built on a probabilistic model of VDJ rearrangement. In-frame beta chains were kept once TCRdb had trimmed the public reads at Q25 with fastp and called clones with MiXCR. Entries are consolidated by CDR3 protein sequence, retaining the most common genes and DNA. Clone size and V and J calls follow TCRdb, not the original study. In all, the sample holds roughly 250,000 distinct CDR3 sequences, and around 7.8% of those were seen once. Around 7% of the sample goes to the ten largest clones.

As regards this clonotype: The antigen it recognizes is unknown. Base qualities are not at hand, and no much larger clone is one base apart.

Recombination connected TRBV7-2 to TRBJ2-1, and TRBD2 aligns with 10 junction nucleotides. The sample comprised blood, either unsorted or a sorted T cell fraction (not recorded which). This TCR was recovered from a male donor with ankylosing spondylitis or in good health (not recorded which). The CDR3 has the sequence CASSLVLAGGLGNEQFF. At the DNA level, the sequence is TGTGCCAGCAGCTTAGTATTAGCGGGGGGTCTCGGGAATGAGCAGTTCTTC.